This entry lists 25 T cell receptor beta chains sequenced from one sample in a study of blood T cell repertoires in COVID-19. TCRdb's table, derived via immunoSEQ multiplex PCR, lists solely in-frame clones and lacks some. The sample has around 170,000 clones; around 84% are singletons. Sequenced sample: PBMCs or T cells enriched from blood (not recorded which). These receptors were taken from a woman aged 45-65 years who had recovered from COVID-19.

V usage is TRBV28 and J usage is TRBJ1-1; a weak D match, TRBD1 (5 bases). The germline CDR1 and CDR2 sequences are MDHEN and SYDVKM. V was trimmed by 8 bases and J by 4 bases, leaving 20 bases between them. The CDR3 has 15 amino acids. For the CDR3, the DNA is TGTGCCAGCCCACCGTCCCAGGGCTGGGGCACTGAAGCTTTCTTT. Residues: CASPPSQGWGTEAFF.

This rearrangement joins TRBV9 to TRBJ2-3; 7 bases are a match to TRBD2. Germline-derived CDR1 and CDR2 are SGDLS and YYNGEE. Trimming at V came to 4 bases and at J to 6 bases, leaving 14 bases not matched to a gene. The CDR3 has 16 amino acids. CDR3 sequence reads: CASSPPTPRGSDTQYF. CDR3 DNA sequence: TGTGCCAGCAGCCCCCCAACACCGCGGGGGAGTGATACGCAGTATTTT.

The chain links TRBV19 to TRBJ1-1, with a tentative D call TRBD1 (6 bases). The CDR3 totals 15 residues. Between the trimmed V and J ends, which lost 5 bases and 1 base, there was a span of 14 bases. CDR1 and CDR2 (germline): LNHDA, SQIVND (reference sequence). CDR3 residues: CASSPLGQKNTEAFF. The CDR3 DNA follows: TGTGCCAGTAGTCCCCTCGGACAGAAGAACACTGAAGCTTTCTTT.

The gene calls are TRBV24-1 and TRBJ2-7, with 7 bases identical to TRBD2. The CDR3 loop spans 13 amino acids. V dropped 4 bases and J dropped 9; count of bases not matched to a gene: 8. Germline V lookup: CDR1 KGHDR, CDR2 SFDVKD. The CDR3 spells CATSEPPGGRQYF. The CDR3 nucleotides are TGTGCCACCAGTGAGCCACCGGGGGGTCGGCAGTACTTC.

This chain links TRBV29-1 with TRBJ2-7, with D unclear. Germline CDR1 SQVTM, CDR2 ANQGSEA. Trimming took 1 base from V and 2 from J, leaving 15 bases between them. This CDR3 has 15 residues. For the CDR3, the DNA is TGCAGCGTTGAAGCCCCAGAACCCCACACCTACGAGCAGTACTTC. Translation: CSVEAPEPHTYEQYF.

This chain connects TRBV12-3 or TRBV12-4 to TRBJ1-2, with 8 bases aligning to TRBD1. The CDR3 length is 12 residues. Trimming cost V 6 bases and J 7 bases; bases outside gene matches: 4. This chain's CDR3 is CASSLDRVGYTF. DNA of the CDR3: TGTGCCAGCAGCCTGGACAGGGTTGGCTACACCTTC.

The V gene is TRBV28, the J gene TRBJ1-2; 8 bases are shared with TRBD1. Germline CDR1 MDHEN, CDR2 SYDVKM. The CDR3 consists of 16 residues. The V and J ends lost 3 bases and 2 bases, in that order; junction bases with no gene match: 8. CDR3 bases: TGTGCCAGCAGTTTTTCCTGGACAGGGCTGAACTATGGCTACACCTTC. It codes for CASSFSWTGLNYGYTF.

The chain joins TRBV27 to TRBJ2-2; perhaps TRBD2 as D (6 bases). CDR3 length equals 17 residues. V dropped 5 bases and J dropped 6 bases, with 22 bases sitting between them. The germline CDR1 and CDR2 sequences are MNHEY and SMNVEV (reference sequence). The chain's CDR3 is CASSQLLTGTPSGELFF. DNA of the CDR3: TGTGCCAGCAGTCAACTACTAACCGGGACTCCCTCCGGGGAGCTGTTTTTT.

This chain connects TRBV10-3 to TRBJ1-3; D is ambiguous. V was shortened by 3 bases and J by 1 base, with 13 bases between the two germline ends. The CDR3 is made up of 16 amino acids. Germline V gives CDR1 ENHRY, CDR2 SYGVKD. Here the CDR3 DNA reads TGTGCCATCAGTGAACGACCGGGGTTATCTGGAAACACCATATATTTT. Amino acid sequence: CAISERPGLSGNTIYF.

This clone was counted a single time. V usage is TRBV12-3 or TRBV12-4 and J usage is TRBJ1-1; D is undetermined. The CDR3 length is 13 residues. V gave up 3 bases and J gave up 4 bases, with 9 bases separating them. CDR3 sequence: CASSLSRGTEAFF. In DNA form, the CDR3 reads TGTGCCAGCAGTTTGTCCCGGGGCACTGAAGCTTTCTTT.

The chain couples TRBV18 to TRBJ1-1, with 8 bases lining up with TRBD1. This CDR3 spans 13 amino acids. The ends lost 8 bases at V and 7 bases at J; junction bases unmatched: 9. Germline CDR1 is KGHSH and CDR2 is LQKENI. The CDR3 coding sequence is TGTGCCAGCCGGTCGGACAGGGCGAATGAAGCTTTCTTT. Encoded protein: CASRSDRANEAFF.

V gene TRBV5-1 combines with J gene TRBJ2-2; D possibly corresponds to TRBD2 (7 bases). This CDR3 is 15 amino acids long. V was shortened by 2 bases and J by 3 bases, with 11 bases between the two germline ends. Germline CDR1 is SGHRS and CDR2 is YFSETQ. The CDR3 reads CASSFRGADTGELFF. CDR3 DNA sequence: TGCGCCAGCAGCTTCCGGGGGGCGGACACCGGGGAGCTGTTTTTT.

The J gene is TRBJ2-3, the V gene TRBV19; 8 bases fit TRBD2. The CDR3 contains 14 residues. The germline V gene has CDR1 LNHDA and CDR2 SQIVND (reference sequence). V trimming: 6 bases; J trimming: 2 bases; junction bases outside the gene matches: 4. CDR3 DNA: TGTGCCAGTAGCGCGGGGGGACTCACAGATACGCAGTATTTT. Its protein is CASSAGGLTDTQYF.

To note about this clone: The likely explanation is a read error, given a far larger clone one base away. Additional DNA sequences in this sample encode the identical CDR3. DNA for the CDR3: TGTGCCAGCAGCTCGACAGGGGGCTATGGCTACACCTTC. Its translation: CASSSTGGYGYTF. The chain recombines TRBV12-3 or TRBV12-4 with TRBJ1-2; 9 bases align to TRBD1. V was clipped by 6 bases and J by 4 bases; unmatched bases: 3. This CDR3 contains 13 residues.

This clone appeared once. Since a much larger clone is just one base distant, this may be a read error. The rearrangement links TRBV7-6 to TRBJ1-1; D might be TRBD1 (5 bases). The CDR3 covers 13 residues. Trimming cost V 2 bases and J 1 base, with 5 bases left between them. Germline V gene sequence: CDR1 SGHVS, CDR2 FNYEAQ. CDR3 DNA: TGTGCCAGCAGCTTACAGGGGAACACTGAAGCTTTCTTT. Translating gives CASSLQGNTEAFF. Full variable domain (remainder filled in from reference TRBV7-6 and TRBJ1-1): GAGVSQSPRYKVTKRGQDVALRCDPISGHVSLYWYRQALGQGPEFLTYFNYEAQQDKSGLPNDRFSAERPEGSISTLTIQRTEQRDSAMYRCASSLQGNTEAFFGQGTRLTVV.

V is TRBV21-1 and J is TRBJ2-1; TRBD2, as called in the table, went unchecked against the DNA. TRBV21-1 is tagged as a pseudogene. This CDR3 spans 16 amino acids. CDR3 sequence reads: CASSKDGSGGYNEQFF. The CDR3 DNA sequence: TGTGCCAGCAGCAAAGACGGGAGCGGGGGGTACAATGAGCAGTTCTTC.

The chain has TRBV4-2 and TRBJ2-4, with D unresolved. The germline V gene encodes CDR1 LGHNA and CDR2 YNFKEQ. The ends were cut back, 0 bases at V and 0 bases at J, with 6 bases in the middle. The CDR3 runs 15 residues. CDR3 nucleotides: TGTGCCAGCAGCCAAGAGTTAGAAGCCAAAAACATTCAGTACTTC. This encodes CASSQELEAKNIQYF.

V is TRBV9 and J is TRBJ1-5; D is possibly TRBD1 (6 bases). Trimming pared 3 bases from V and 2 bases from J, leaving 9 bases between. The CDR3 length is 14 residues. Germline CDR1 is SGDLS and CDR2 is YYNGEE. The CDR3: CASSASGGNQPQHF. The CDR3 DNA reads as TGTGCCAGCAGCGCCTCAGGGGGCAATCAGCCCCAGCATTTT.

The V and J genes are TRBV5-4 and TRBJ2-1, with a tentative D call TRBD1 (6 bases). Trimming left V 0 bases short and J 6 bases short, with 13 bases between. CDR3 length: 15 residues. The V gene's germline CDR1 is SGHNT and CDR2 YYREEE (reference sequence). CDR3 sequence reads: CASSLGQGFPNEQFF. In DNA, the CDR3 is TGTGCCAGCAGCTTGGGGCAGGGGTTCCCCAATGAGCAGTTCTTC.

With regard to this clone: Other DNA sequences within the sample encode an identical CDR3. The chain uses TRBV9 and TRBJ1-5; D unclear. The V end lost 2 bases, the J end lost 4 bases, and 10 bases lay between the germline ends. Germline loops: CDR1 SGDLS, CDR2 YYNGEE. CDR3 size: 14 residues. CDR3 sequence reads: CASSVGVGNQPQHF. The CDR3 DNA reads TGTGCCAGCAGCGTCGGAGTTGGGAATCAGCCCCAGCATTTT.

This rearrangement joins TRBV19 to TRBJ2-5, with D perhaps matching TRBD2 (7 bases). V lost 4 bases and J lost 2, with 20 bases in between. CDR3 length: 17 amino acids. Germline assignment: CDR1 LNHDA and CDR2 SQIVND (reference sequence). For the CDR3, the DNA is TGTGCCAGTAGTACCCACGGGCGGGGGCCTCTTCAAGAGACCCAGTACTTC. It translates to CASSTHGRGPLQETQYF.

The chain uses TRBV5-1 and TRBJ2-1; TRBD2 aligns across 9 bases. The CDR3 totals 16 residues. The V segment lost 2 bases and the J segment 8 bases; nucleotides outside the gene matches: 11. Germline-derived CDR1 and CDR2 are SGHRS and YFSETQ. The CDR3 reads CASSLQAGGPRHEQFF. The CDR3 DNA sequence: TGCGCCAGCAGCTTACAGGCGGGAGGGCCTAGGCATGAGCAGTTCTTC.

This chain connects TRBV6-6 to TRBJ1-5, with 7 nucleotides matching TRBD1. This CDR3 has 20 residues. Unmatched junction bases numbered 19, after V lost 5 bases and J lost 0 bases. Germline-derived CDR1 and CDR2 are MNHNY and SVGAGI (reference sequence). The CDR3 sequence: CASSPRPRDRGFDSNQPQHF. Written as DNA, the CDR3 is TGTGCCAGCAGTCCCCGCCCCCGGGACAGAGGTTTCGATAGCAATCAGCCCCAGCATTTT.

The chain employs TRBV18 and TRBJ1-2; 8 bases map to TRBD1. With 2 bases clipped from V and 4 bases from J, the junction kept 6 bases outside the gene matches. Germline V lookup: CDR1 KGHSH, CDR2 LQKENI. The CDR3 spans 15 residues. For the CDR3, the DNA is TGTGCCAGCTCACCAGGCCCAACAGGGGGCTATGGCTACACCTTC. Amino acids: CASSPGPTGGYGYTF.

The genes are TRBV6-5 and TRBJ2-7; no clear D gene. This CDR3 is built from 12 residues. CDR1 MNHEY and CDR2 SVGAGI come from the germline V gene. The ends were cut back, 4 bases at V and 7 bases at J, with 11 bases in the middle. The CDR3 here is CASSSPRWEQYF. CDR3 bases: TGTGCCAGCAGTTCTCCCAGGTGGGAGCAGTACTTC.